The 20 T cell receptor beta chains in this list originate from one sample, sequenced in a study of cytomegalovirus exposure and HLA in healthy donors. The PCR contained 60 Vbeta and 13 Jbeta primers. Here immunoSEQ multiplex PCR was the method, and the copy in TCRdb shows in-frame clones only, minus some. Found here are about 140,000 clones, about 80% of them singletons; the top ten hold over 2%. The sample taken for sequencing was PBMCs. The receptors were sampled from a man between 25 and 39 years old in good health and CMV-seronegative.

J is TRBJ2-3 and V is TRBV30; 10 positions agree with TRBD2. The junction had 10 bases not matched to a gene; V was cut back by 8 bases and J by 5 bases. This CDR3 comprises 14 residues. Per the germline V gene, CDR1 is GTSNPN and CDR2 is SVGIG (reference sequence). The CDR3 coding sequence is TGTGCCGCCCGACTAGCGGGTGGTAAAGATACGCAGTATTTT. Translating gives CAARLAGGKDTQYF. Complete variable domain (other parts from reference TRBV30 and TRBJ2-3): SQTIHQWPATLVQPVGSPLSLECTVEGTSNPNLYWYRQAAGRGLQLLFYSVGIGQISSEVPQNLSASRPQDRQFILSSKKLLLSDSGFYLCAARLAGGKDTQYFGPGTRLTVL.

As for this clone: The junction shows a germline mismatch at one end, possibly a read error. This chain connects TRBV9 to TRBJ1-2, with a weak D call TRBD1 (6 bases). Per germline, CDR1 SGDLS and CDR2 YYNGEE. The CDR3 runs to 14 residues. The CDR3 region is CASSVAQGLRGYPF. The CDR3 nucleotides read TGTGCCAGCAGCGTAGCTCAGGGTCTCAGGGGCTACCCCTTC.

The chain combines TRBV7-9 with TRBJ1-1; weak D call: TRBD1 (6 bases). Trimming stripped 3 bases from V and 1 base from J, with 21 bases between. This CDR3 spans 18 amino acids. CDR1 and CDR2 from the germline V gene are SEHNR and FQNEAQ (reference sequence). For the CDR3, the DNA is TGTGCCAGCAGCTTTTTACGGGGGGGCTGGCTTGGGAACACTGAAGCTTTCTTT. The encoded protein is CASSFLRGGWLGNTEAFF.

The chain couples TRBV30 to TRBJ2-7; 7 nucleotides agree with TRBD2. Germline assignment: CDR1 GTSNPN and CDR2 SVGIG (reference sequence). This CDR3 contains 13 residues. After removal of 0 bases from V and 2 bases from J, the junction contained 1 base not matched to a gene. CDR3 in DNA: TGTGCCTGGAGTGTGCTAGCGGCCTACGAGCAGTACTTC. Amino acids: CAWSVLAAYEQYF.

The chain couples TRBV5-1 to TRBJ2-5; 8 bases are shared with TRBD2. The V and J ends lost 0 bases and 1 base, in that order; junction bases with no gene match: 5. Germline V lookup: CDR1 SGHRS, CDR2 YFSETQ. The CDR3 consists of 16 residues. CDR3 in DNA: TGCGCCAGCAGCTTGGGCGTCGGGGGGGCCCAAGAGACCCAGTACTTC. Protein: CASSLGVGGAQETQYF.

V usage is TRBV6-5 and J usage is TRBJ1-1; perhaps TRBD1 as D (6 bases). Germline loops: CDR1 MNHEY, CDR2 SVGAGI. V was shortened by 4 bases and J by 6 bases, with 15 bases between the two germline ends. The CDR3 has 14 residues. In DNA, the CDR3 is TGTGCCAGCAGTTCCGTCTTTGGACAGTCTGAAGCTTTCTTT. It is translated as CASSSVFGQSEAFF.

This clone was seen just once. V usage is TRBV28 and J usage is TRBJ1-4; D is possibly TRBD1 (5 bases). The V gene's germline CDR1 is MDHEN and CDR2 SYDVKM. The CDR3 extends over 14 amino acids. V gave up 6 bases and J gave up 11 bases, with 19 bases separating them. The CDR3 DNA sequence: TGTGCCAGCAGGGACTCGGGACTCCCACAGAAACTGTTTTTT. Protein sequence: CASRDSGLPQKLFF.

CDR3 protein: CASSPGGTQYF. Here the CDR3 DNA reads TGTGCCAGCAGTCCGGGGGGGACGCAGTATTTT. The rearrangement links TRBV6-6 to TRBJ2-3; 8 bases match TRBD2. Per the germline V gene, CDR1 is MNHNY and CDR2 is SVGAGI (reference sequence). V lost 5 bases to trimming and J lost 9 bases; unmatched junction nucleotides: 1. The CDR3 is 11 residues long.

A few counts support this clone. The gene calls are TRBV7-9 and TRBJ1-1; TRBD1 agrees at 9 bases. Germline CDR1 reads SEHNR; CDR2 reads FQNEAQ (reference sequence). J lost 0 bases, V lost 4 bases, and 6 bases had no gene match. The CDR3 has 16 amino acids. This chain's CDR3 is CASSYGTGWMNTEAFF. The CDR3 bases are TGTGCCAGCAGCTACGGGACAGGGTGGATGAACACTGAAGCTTTCTTT.

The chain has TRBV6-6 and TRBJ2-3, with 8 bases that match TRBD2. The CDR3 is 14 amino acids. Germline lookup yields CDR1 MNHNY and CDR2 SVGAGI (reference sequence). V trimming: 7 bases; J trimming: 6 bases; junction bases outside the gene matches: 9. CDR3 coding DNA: TGTGCCAGCATCCAAAGCGGGGGCCATGATACGCAGTATTTT. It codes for CASIQSGGHDTQYF.

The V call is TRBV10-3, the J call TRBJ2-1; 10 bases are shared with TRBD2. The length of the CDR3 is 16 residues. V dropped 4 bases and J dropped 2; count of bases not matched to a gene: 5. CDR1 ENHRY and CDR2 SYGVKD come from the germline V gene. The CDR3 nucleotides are TGTGCCATCAGTGGGGTAAGCGGGAGGGCCTACAATGAGCAGTTCTTC. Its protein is CAISGVSGRAYNEQFF.

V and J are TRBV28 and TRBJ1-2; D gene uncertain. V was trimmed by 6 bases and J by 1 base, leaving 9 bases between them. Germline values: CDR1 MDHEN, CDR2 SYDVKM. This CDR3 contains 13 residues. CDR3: CASSLQLNYGYTF. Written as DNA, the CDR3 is TGTGCCAGCAGCTTACAACTTAACTATGGCTACACCTTC.

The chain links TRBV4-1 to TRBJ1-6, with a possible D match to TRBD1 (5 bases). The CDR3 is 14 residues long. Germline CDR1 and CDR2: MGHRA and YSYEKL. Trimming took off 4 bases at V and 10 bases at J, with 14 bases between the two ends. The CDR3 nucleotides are TGCGCCAGCAGCCCACGGACACTGGGGTCACCCCTCCACTTT. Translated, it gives CASSPRTLGSPLHF.

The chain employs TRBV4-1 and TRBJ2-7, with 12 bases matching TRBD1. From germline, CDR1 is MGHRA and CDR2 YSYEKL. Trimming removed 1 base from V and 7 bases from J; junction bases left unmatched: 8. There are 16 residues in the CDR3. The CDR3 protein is CASSQAWDRGPGEQYF. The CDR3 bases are TGCGCCAGCAGCCAAGCTTGGGACAGGGGGCCCGGGGAGCAGTACTTC.

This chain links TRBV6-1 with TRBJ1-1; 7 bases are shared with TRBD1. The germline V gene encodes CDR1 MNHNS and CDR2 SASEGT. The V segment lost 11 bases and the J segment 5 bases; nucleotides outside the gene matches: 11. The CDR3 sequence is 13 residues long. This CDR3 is CAVSLTGVTEAFF. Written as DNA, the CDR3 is TGTGCCGTTTCATTAACAGGGGTTACTGAAGCTTTCTTT.

This chain's CDR3 is CASSQVFSEKLFF. CDR3 DNA: TGCGCCAGCAGCCAAGTCTTTAGTGAAAAACTGTTTTTT. The chain uses TRBV4-1 and TRBJ1-4, with D hard to call. CDR3 size: 13 residues. V lost 1 base to trimming and J lost 7 bases, with 7 bases between them. Germline V gene lookup returns CDR1 MGHRA and CDR2 YSYEKL.

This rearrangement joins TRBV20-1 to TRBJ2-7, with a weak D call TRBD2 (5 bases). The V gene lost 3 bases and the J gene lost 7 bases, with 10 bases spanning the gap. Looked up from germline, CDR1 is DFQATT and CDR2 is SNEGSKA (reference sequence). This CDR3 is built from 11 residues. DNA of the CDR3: TGCAGTGCTAGGCCCTGGGAGGAGCAGTACTTC. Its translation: CSARPWEEQYF.

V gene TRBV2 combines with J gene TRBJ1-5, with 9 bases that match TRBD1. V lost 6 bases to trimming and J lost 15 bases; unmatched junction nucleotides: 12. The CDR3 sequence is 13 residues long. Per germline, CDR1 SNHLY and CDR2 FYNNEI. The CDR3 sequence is CASRAGQGGLAHF. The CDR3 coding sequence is TGTGCCAGCAGAGCGGGACAGGGTGGGCTTGCGCATTTT.

The DNA of the CDR3 is TGTGCCAGCAGCAAACGGGCAGGGGGGCTCTACGAGCAGTACTTC. This translates into CASSKRAGGLYEQYF. The chain links TRBV21-1 to TRBJ2-7; TRBD1, the table's D call, was not compared with the DNA. TRBV21-1 is flagged as a pseudogene. The CDR3 runs to 15 residues.

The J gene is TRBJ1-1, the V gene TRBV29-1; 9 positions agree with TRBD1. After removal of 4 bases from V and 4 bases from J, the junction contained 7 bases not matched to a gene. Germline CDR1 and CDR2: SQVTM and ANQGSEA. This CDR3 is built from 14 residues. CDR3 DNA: TGCAGCGTTGGGACAGGGGTGATGGGCACTGAAGCTTTCTTT. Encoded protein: CSVGTGVMGTEAFF.